This entry lists 18 T cell receptor beta chains sequenced from one sample in a study of blood T cells in healthy people across ages. Next came a second PCR, run for about 7 to 12 cycles, which used a sample-barcoded 5' primer along with a J-beta primer mix. From the 5' RACE reads, TCRdb called clonotypes with MiXCR, one entry per CDR3 protein. The data hold around 800,000 distinct CDR3 sequences, with 40% to 50% observed a single time. Sequencing was done on a sample of blood. The receptors stem from a man in his fifties or sixties in good health.

This clonotype was detected only a few times. The J gene is TRBJ2-1, the V gene TRBV20-1; D not certain. Germline-derived CDR1 and CDR2 are DFQATT and SNEGSKA (reference sequence). Trimming took off 0 bases at V and 10 bases at J, with 16 bases between the two ends. The CDR3 is 14 residues long. Here the CDR3 DNA reads TGCAGTGCTAGAGATCGGCCGCCAGTTATGGAGCAGTTCTTC. Translating it yields CSARDRPPVMEQFF.

The genes are TRBV7-2 and TRBJ1-2, with TRBD1 matching over 7 bases. In germline, CDR1 is SGHTA, CDR2 FQGNSA. The CDR3 has 11 residues. V lost 5 bases and J lost 13; bases outside the gene matches: 7. The CDR3 DNA is TGTGCCAGCAGCCCCGACAGGGCGCCCACCTTC. It yields the protein CASSPDRAPTF.

This clonotype was seen many times. The chain has TRBV29-1 and TRBJ2-1; a weak D match, TRBD1 (7 bases). Germline CDR1 is SQVTM and CDR2 is ANQGSEA. Trimming cost V 3 bases and J 9 bases, with 21 bases left between them. This CDR3 region has 15 residues. The CDR3 sequence is CSVEAPGGILTEQFF. The CDR3 DNA sequence: TGCAGCGTTGAGGCCCCAGGGGGGATATTGACTGAGCAGTTCTTC.

This clonotype was seen a few times. The rearrangement joins TRBV12-3 or TRBV12-4 to TRBJ1-2; 9 bases fit TRBD1. The CDR3 has 15 amino acids. Trimming removed 6 bases from V and 5 bases from J; junction bases left unmatched: 10. CDR3 DNA sequence: TGTGCCAGCAGCCACCGACAGGGGGGCCTGTATGGCTACACCTTC. Residues: CASSHRQGGLYGYTF.

This clonotype has a handful of counts. The chain recombines TRBV9 with TRBJ2-1; D is ambiguous. Germline V gene sequence: CDR1 SGDLS, CDR2 YYNGEE. V lost 0 bases, J lost 2 bases, and 6 bases lay in between. This CDR3 is 14 amino acids long. CDR3 coding DNA: TGTGCCAGCAGCGTAGCGTCTCCCTACAATGAGCAGTTCTTC. This codes for CASSVASPYNEQFF.

This chain uses TRBV20-1 with TRBJ1-2; weak D call: TRBD1 (5 bases). V dropped 5 bases and J dropped 8 bases, with 15 bases sitting between them. The germline V gene has CDR1 DFQATT and CDR2 SNEGSKA (reference sequence). This CDR3 has 12 amino acids. CDR3 loop: CSAPRDPSGYTF. For the CDR3, the DNA is TGCAGTGCTCCCCGGGACCCCTCCGGCTACACCTTC.

This clonotype showed up just a few times. This sequence joins TRBV11-1 and TRBJ2-7, with 15 positions matching TRBD2. The CDR3 extends over 17 amino acids. Germline V CDR1 and CDR2: SGHAT, FQDESV (reference sequence). Trimming removed 4 bases from V and 5 bases from J; junction bases left unmatched: 9. The CDR3 DNA reads as TGTGCCAGCAGCTACGATAGGACTAGCGGGGGGGCCCACGAGCAGTACTTC. This sequence encodes CASSYDRTSGGAHEQYF.

The chain has TRBV12-3 or TRBV12-4 and TRBJ1-1; D might be TRBD1 (6 bases). V gave up 3 bases and J gave up 4 bases, with 15 bases separating them. This CDR3 spans 15 amino acids. The DNA of the CDR3 is TGTGCCAGCAGTTTTGGGGGCAGGTCTGGCACTGAAGCTTTCTTT. Translated: CASSFGGRSGTEAFF.

This clonotype was observed a single time. The junction departs from germline at one end; a sequencing error may be responsible. The chain recombines TRBV6-6 with TRBJ2-3, with D unresolved. Per the germline V gene, CDR1 is MNHNY and CDR2 is SVGAGI (reference sequence). CDR3 length: 14 residues. CDR3 region: CASSDSNLADTQYF. CDR3 coding DNA: TGTGCCAGCAGTGACTCGAATTTGGCAGATACGCAGTATTTT.

This clonotype came up a few times. This CDR3 is CSSNPLPLGPYGYTF. The DNA for the CDR3 is TGCAGCTCTAACCCTTTGCCGTTAGGGCCCTATGGCTACACCTTC. V gene TRBV29-1 combines with J gene TRBJ1-2; no clear D gene. Trimming cost V 8 bases and J 4 bases, with 23 bases left between them. CDR1 and CDR2 from the germline V gene are SQVTM and ANQGSEA. CDR3 size: 15 residues.

This rearrangement joins TRBV7-8 to TRBJ2-6; 7 positions match TRBD2. V dropped 4 bases and J dropped 0; count of bases not matched to a gene: 6. The CDR3 consists of 17 residues. Germline CDR1 reads SGHVS; CDR2 reads FQNEAQ. DNA of the CDR3: TGTGCCAGCAGCTACACAGCGGGGCGCTCTGGGGCCAACGTCCTGACTTTC. As protein: CASSYTAGRSGANVLTF.

The chain is built from TRBV10-2 and TRBJ2-7, with 7 bases matching TRBD1. From germline, CDR1 is WSHSY and CDR2 SAAADI. Trimming took 8 bases from V and 4 from J; bases not matched to a gene: 8. The CDR3 consists of 13 residues. The CDR3 is CASLAAGGYEQYF. The CDR3 region has the DNA TGCGCCAGCCTGGCGGCAGGGGGTTACGAGCAGTACTTC.

V gene TRBV7-9 combines with J gene TRBJ2-7, with 7 bases identical to TRBD2. Germline CDR1 and CDR2: SEHNR and FQNEAQ (reference sequence). The CDR3 consists of 13 residues. The V and J ends lost 11 bases and 0 bases, in that order; junction bases with no gene match: 7. The CDR3: CALAGQSSYEQYF. CDR3 DNA: TGTGCCTTAGCGGGCCAGAGCTCCTACGAGCAGTACTTC.

This clonotype was seen a handful of times. The gene calls are TRBV12-3 or TRBV12-4 and TRBJ2-5; D remains ambiguous. The CDR3 sequence is 13 residues long. The V end lost 3 bases, the J end lost 4 bases, and 9 bases lay between the germline ends. In DNA, the CDR3 is TGTGCCAGCAGTTTTAAGGGTTCAGAGACCCAGTACTTC. Translated: CASSFKGSETQYF.

This clonotype has more than one count but fewer than ten. The rearrangement joins TRBV20-1 to TRBJ2-5, with TRBD2 as a possible D gene (5 bases). Germline V lookup: CDR1 DFQATT, CDR2 SNEGSKA (reference sequence). The CDR3 contains 11 residues. The V end lost 3 bases, the J end lost 3 bases, and 5 bases lay between the germline ends. The CDR3 DNA follows: TGCAGTGCTAGGCGGGAAGAGACCCAGTACTTC. It yields the protein CSARREETQYF.

This clonotype has a handful of counts. The chain joins TRBV6-5 to TRBJ2-7; maybe TRBD1 (6 bases). The length of the CDR3 is 12 residues. Germline CDR1 MNHEY, CDR2 SVGAGI. Deletions cut 10 bases from V and 2 bases from J, with 12 bases between. CDR3 nucleotide sequence: TGTGCCACCTCGGGACACACCTACGAGCAGTACTTC. Its translation: CATSGHTYEQYF.

The chain uses TRBV4-2 and TRBJ2-2; D unclear. The CDR3 has 15 amino acids. V shed 0 bases and J shed 0 bases, with 5 bases lying between them. The germline gives CDR1 LGHNA, CDR2 YNFKEQ. In nucleotides, the CDR3 is TGTGCCAGCAGCCAAGAATCTGCGAACACCGGGGAGCTGTTTTTT. It translates to CASSQESANTGELFF.

Remarks on this clonotype: Sequence at one end of the junction differs from germline and may be a read error. The CDR3 sequence is CASSYIQGSSGASVLTF. In DNA form, the CDR3 reads TGTGCCAGCAGTTACATCCAGGGAAGCTCTGGGGCCAGCGTCCTGACTTTC. This chain joins TRBV6-6 and TRBJ2-6; D possibly corresponds to TRBD1 (5 bases). CDR1 MNHNY and CDR2 SVGAGI come from the germline V gene (reference sequence). The CDR3 has 17 amino acids.